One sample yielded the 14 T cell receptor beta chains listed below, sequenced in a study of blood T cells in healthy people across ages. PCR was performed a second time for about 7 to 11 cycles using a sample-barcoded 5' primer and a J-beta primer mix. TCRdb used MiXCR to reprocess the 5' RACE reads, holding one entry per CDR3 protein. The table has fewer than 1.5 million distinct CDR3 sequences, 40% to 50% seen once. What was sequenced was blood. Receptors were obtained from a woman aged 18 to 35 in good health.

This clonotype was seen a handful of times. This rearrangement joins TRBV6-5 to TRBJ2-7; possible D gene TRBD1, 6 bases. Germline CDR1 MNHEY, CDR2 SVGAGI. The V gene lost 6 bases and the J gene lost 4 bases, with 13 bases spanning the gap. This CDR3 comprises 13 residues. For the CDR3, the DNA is TGTGCCAGCAGCCGGGACATCCTGTACGAGCAGTACTTC. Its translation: CASSRDILYEQYF.

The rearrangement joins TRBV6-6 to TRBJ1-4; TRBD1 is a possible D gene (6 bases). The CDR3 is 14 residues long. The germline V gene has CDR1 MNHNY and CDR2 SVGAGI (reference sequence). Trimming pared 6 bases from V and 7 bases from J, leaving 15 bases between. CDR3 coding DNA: TGTGCCAGCAGGAAACAGGGAGAGGGTGAAAAACTGTTTTTT. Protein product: CASRKQGEGEKLFF.

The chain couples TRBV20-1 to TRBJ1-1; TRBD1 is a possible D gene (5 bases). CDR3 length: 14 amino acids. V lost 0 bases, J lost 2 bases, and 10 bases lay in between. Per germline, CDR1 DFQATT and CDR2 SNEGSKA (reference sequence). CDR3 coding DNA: TGCAGTGCTAGAGATGGGGGGATAAACACTGAAGCTTTCTTT. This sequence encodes CSARDGGINTEAFF.

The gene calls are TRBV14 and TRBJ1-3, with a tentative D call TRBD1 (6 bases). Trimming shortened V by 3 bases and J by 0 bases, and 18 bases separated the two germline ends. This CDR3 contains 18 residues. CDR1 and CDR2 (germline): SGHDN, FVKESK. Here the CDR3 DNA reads TGTGCCAGCAGCCAGGAAAGGGCCAGGGGTAACTCTGGAAACACCATATATTTT. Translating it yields CASSQERARGNSGNTIYF.

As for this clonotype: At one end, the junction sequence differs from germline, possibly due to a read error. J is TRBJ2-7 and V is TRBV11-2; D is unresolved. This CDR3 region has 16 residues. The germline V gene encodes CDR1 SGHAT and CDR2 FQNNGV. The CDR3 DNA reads TGTGCCAACAGCTTGAGGCCGGACGGAGTCAAAGGCGAGCAGTACTTC. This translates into CANSLRPDGVKGEQYF. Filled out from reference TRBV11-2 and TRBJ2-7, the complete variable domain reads EAGVAQSPRYKIIEKRQSVAFWCNPISGHATLYWYQQILGQGPKLLIQFQNNGVVDDSQLPKDRFSAERLKGVDSTLKIQPAKLEDSAVYLCANSLRPDGVKGEQYFGPGTRLTVT.

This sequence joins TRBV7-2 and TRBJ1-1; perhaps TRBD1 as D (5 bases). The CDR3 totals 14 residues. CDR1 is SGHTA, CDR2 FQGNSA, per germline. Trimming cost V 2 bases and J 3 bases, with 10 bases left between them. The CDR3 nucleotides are TGTGCCAGCAGCTTAATCAGGGAGGACACTGAAGCTTTCTTT. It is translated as CASSLIREDTEAFF.

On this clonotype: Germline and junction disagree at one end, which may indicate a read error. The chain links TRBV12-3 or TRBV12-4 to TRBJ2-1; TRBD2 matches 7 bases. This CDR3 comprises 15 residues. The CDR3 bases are TGTGCCAGCAGTTACGGGAGGCGCTCCTACAATGTGCAGTTCTTC. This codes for CASSYGRRSYNVQFF.

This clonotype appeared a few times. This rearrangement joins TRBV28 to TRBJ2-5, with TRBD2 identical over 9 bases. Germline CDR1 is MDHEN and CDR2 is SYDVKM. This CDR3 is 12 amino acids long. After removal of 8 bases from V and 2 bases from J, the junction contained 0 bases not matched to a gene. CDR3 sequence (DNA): TGTGCCAGCGGACTAGCGCAAGAGACCCAGTACTTC. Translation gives CASGLAQETQYF.

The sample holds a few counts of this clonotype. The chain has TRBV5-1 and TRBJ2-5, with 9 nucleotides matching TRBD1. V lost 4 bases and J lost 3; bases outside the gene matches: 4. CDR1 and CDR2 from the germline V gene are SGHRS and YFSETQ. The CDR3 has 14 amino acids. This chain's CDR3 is CASSQGQGKETQYF. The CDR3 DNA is TGCGCCAGCAGCCAGGGACAGGGTAAAGAGACCCAGTACTTC. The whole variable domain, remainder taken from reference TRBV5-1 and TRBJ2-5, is KAGVTQTPRYLIKTRGQQVTLSCSPISGHRSVSWYQQTPGQGLQFLFEYFSETQRNKGNFPGRFSGRQFSNSRSEMNVSTLELGDSALYLCASSQGQGKETQYFGPGTRLLVL.

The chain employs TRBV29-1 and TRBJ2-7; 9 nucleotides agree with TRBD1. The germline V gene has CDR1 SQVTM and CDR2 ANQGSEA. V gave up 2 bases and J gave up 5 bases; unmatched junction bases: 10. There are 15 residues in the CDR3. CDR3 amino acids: CSVEPRDRDGHEQYF. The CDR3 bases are TGCAGCGTTGAACCCAGGGACAGGGACGGCCACGAGCAGTACTTC.

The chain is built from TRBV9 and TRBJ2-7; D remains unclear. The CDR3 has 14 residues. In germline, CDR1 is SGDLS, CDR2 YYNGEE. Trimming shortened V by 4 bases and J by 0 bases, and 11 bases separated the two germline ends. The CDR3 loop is CASSSKWGSYEQYF. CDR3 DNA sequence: TGTGCCAGCAGCTCTAAGTGGGGCTCCTACGAGCAGTACTTC.

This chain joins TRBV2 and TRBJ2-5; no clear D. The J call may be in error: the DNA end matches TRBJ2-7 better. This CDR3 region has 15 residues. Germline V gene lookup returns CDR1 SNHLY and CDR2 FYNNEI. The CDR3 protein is CASSENLAGFYEQYF. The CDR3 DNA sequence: TGTGCCAGCAGTGAAAATCTGGCAGGCTTCTACGAGCAGTACTTC.

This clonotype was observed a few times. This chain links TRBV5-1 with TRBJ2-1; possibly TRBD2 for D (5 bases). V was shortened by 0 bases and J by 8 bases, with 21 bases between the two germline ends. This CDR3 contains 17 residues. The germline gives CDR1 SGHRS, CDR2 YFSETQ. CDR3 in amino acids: CASSLGNIGVGNDEQFF. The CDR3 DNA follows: TGCGCCAGCAGCTTGGGGAATATCGGGGTCGGGAACGATGAGCAGTTCTTC.

The CDR3 bases are TGCAGTGCTAACGGGGGGCGCACAGATACGCAGTATTTT. Its translation: CSANGGRTDTQYF. The V call is TRBV20-1, the J call TRBJ2-3; D possibly corresponds to TRBD2 (7 bases). Germline V lookup: CDR1 DFQATT, CDR2 SNEGSKA (reference sequence). This CDR3 is built from 13 residues. Trimming cost V 4 bases and J 1 base, with 9 bases left between them.